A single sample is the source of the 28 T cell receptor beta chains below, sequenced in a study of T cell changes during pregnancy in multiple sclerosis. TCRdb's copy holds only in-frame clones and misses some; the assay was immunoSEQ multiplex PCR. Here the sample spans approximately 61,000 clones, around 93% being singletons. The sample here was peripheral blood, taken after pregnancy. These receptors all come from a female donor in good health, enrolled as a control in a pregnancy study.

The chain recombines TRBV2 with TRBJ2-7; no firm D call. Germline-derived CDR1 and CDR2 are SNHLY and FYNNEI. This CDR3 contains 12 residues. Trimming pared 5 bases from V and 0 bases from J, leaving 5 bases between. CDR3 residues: CASSPISYEQYF. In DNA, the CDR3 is TGTGCCAGCAGTCCTATCTCCTACGAGCAGTACTTC.

CDR3 amino acids: CASAYSAGELFF. The CDR3 DNA reads as TGTGCCAGCGCCTATAGTGCCGGGGAGCTGTTTTTT. The chain employs TRBV7-3 and TRBJ2-2, with D unclear. V was trimmed by 8 bases and J by 6 bases, leaving 10 bases between them. Germline values: CDR1 SGHTA, CDR2 FQGTGA. The CDR3 has 12 residues.

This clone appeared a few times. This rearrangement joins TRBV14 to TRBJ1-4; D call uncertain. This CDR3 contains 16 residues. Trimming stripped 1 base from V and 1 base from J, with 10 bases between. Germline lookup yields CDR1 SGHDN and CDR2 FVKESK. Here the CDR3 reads CASSQGNPGTNEKLFF. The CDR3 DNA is TGTGCCAGCAGCCAAGGGAATCCAGGAACTAATGAAAAACTGTTTTTT.

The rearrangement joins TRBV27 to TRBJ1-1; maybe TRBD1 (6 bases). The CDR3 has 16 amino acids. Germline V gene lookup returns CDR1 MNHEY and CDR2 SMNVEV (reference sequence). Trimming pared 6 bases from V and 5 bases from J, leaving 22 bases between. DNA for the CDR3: TGTGCCAGCAGATTAAGGGCCGGGGGGAGGGGGACTGAAGCTTTCTTT. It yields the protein CASRLRAGGRGTEAFF.

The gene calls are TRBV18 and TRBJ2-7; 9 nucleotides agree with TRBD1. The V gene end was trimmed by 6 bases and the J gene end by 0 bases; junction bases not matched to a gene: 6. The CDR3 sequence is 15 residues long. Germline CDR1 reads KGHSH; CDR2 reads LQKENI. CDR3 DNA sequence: TGTGCCAGCTCTCCAGGACAGGGGTACTCCTACGAGCAGTACTTC. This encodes CASSPGQGYSYEQYF. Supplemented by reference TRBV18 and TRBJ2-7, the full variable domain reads NAGVMQNPRHLVRRRGQEARLRCSPMKGHSHVYWYRQLPEEGLKFMVYLQKENIIDESGMPKERFSAEFPKEGPSILRIQQVVRGDSAAYFCASSPGQGYSYEQYFGPGTRLTVT.

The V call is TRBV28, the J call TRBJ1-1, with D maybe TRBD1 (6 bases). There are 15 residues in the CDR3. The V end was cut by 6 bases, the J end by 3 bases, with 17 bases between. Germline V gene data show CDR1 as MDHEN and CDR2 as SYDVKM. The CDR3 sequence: CASRPIRQAHTEAFF. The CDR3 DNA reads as TGTGCCAGCAGACCCATCCGACAGGCCCACACTGAAGCTTTCTTT.

The CDR3 loop is CASSSRRTLSSGYTF. In DNA, the CDR3 is TGTGCCAGCAGTTCCCGACGGACCCTCTCTAGCGGCTACACCTTC. The V call is TRBV28, the J call TRBJ1-2; D is undetermined. The CDR3 is 15 amino acids. Looked up from germline, CDR1 is MDHEN and CDR2 is SYDVKM. V shed 4 bases and J shed 8 bases, with 20 bases lying between them.

The CDR3: CAISERSGGEKLFF. In DNA form, the CDR3 reads TGTGCCATCAGTGAAAGGTCAGGGGGTGAAAAACTGTTTTTT. V and J are TRBV10-3 and TRBJ1-4; 7 bases are a match to TRBD1. Germline V gives CDR1 ENHRY, CDR2 SYGVKD. The trim removed 3 bases at V and 7 bases at J, leaving 5 bases unmatched. There are 14 residues in the CDR3.

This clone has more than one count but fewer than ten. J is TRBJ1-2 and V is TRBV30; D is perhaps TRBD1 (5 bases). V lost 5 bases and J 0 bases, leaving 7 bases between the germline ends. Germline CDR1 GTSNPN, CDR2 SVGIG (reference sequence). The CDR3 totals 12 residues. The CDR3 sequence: CAWRQSNYGYTF. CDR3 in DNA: TGTGCCTGGCGACAGTCTAACTATGGCTACACCTTC.

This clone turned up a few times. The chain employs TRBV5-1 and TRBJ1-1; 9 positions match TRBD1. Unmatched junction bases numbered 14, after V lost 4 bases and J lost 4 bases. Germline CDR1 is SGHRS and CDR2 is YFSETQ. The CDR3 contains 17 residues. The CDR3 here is CASSVEQGAIRSTEAFF. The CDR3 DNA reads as TGCGCCAGCAGCGTTGAACAGGGGGCAATTAGGAGCACTGAAGCTTTCTTT.

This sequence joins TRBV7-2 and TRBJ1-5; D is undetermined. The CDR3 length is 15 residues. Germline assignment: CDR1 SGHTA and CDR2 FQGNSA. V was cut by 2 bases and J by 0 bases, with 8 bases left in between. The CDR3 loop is CASSLNLNSNQPQHF. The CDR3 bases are TGTGCCAGCAGCTTAAATCTTAATAGCAATCAGCCCCAGCATTTT.

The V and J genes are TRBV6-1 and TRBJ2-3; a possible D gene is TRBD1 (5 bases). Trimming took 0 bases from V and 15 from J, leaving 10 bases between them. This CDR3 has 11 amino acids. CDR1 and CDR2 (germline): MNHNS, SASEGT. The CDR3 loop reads CASSEAGLAYF. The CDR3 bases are TGTGCCAGCAGTGAAGCGGGGCTGGCCTATTTT.

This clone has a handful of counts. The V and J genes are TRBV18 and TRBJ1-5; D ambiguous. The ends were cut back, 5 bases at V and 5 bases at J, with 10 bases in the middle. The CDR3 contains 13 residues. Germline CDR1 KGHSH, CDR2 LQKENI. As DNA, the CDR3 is TGTGCCAGCTCAACCAACGGGGATCAGCCCCAGCATTTT. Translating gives CASSTNGDQPQHF.

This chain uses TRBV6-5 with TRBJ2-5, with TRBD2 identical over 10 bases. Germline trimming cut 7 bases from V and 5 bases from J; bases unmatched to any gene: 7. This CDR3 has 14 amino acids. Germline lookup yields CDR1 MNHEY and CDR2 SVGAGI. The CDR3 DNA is TGTGCCAGCAAGGGAGCGGGAGGGCGCGAGACCCAGTACTTC. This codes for CASKGAGGRETQYF.

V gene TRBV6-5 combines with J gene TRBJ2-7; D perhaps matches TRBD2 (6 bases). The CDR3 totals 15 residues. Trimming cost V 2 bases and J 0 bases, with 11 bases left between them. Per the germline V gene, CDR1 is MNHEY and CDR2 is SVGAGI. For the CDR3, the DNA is TGTGCCAGCAGTTACGACGGGAGTAGCTCCTACGAGCAGTACTTC. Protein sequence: CASSYDGSSSYEQYF.

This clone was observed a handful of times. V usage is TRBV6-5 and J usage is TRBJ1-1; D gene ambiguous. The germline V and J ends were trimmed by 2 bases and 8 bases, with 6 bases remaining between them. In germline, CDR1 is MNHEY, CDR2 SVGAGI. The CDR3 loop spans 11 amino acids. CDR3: CASSYRREAFF. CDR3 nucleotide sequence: TGTGCCAGCAGTTACCGCAGGGAAGCTTTCTTT.

The CDR3 sequence: CASSIGQRGYTF. CDR3 DNA sequence: TGTGCCAGCAGTATCGGACAGAGGGGCTACACCTTC. The V gene is TRBV7-9, the J gene TRBJ1-2; tentative D call: TRBD1 (6 bases). CDR1 SEHNR and CDR2 FQNEAQ come from the germline V gene (reference sequence). V dropped 6 bases and J dropped 8 bases, with 13 bases sitting between them. This CDR3 has 12 residues.

CDR3 sequence reads: CASSPRGTGRYTEAFF. Here the CDR3 DNA reads TGTGCCAGCAGCCCCCGGGGGACAGGGCGGTATACTGAAGCTTTCTTT. V and J are TRBV5-4 and TRBJ1-1; 9 nucleotides line up with TRBD1. The germline gives CDR1 SGHNT, CDR2 YYREEE (reference sequence). J lost 5 bases, V lost 4 bases, and 12 bases had no gene match. CDR3 length: 16 amino acids.

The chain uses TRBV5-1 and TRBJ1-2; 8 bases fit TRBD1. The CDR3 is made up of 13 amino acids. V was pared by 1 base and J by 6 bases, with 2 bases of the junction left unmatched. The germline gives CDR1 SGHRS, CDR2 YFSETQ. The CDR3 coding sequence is TGCGCCAGCAGCTTGCCGACAGGGGATGGCTACACCTTC. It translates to CASSLPTGDGYTF.

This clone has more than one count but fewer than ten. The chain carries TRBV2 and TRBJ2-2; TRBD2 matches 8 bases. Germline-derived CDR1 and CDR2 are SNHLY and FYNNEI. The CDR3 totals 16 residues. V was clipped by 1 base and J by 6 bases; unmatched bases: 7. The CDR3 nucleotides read TGTGCCAGCAGTGAAGAGGCGGGAGGTGTAGCCGGGGAGCTGTTTTTT. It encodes CASSEEAGGVAGELFF. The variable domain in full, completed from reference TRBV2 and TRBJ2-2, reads EPEVTQTPSHQVTQMGQEVILRCVPISNHLYFYWYRQILGQKVEFLVSFYNNEISEKSEIFDDQFSVERPDGSNFTLKIRSTKLEDSAMYFCASSEEAGGVAGELFFGEGSRLTVL.

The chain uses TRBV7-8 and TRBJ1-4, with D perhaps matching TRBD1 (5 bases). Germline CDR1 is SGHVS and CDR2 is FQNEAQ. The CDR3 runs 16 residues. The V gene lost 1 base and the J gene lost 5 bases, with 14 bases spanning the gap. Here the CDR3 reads CASSLGIPRGNEKLFF. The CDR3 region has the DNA TGTGCCAGCAGCTTAGGTATCCCCCGGGGGAATGAAAAACTGTTTTTT.

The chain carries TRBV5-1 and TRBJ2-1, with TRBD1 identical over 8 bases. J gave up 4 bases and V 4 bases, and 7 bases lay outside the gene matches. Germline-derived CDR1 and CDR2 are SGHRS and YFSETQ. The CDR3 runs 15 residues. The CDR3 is CASSPGQGRYNEQFF. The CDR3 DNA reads TGCGCCAGCAGCCCCGGACAGGGCCGGTACAATGAGCAGTTCTTC.

The CDR3 DNA follows: TGTGCCAGCAGCCCCCGACTAGCGGGAGAAGAGACCCAGTACTTC. It encodes CASSPRLAGEETQYF. This sequence joins TRBV7-2 and TRBJ2-5, with TRBD2 matching 12 bases. Per germline, CDR1 SGHTA and CDR2 FQGNSA. CDR3 size: 15 residues. With 5 bases clipped from V and 3 bases from J, the junction kept 4 bases outside the gene matches.

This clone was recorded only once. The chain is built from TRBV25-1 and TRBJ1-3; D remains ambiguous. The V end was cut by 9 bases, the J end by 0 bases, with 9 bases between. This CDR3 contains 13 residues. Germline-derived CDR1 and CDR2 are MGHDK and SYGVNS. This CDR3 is CASGLDSGNTIYF. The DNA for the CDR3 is TGTGCCAGTGGTTTAGACTCTGGAAACACCATATATTTT.

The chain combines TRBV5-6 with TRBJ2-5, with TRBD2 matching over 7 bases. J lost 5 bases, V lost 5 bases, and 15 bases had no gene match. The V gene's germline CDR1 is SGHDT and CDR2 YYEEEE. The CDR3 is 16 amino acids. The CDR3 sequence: CASRLTRGGPGETQYF. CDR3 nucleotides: TGTGCCAGCAGGTTAACCCGCGGGGGACCGGGGGAGACCCAGTACTTC.

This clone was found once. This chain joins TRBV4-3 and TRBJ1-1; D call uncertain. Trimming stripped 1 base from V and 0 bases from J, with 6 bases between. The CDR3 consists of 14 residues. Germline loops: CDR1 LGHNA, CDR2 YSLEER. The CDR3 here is CASSQGEMNTEAFF. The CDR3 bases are TGCGCCAGCAGCCAAGGGGAGATGAACACTGAAGCTTTCTTT.

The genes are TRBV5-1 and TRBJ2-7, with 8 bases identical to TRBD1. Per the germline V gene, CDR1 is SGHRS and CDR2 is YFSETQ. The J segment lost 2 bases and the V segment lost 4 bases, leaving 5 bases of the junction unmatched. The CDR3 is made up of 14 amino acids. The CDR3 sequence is CASSLGTGAYEQYF. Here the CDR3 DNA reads TGCGCCAGCAGCCTCGGGACAGGAGCCTACGAGCAGTACTTC.

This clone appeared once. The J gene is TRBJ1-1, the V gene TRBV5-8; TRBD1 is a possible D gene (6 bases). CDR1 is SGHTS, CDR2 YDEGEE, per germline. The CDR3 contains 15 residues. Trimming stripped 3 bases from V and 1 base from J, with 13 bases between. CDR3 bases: TGTGCCAGCAGCTACCTACAGGGAACGAACACTGAAGCTTTCTTT. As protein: CASSYLQGTNTEAFF. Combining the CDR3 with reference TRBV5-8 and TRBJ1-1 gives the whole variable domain EAGVTQSPTHLIKTRGQQATLRCSPISGHTSVYWYQQALGLGLQFLLWYDEGEERNRGNFPPRFSGRQFPNYSSELNVNALELEDSALYLCASSYLQGTNTEAFFGQGTRLTVV.